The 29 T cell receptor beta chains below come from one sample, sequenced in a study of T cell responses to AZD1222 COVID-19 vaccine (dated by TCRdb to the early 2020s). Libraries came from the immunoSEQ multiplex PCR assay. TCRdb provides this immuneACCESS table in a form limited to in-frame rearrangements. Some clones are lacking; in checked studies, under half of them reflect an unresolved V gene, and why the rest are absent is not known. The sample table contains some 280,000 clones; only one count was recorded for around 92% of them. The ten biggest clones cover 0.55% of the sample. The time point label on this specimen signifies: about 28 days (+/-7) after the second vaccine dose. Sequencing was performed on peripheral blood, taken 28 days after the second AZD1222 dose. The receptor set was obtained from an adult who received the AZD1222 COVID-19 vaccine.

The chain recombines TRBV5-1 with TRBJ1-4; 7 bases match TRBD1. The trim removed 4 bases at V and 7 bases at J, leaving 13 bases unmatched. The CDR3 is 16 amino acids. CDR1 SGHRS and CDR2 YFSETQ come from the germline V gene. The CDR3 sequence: CASSPPWDSGGEKLFF. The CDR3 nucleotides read TGCGCCAGCAGCCCTCCTTGGGACAGTGGGGGTGAAAAACTGTTTTTT. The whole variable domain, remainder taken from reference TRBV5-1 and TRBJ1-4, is KAGVTQTPRYLIKTRGQQVTLSCSPISGHRSVSWYQQTPGQGLQFLFEYFSETQRNKGNFPGRFSGRQFSNSRSEMNVSTLELGDSALYLCASSPPWDSGGEKLFFGSGTQLSVL.

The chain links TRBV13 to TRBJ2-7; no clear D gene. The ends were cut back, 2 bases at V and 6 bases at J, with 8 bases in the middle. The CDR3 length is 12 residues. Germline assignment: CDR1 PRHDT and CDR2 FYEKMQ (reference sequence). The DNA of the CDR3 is TGTGCCAGCAGCTTATGGGATCTCGAGCAGTACTTC. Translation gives CASSLWDLEQYF.

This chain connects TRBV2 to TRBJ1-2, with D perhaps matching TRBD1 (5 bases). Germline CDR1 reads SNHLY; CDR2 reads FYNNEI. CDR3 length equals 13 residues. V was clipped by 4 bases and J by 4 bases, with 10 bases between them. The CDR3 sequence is CASSAQGRYGYTF. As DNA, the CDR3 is TGTGCCAGCAGTGCCCAGGGACGCTATGGCTACACCTTC.

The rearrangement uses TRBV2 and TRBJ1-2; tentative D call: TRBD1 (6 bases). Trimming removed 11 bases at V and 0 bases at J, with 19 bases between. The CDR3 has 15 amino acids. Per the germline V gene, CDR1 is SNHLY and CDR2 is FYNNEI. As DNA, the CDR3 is TGTGCCGAATCCGCCGGACAGTTGGCTAACTATGGCTACACCTTC. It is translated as CAESAGQLANYGYTF.

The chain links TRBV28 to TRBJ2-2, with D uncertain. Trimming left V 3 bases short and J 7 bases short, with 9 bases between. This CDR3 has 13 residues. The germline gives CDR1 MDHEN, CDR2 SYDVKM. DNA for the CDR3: TGTGCCAGCAGTTTTTATGCTGGCGGGGAGCTGTTTTTT. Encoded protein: CASSFYAGGELFF.

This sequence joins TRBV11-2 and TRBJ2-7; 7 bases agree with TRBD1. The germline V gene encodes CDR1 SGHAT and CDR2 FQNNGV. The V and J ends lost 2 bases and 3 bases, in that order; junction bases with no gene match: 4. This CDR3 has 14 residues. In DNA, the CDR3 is TGTGCCAGCAGCTTACAGGGGGACCGCTACGAGCAGTACTTC. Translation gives CASSLQGDRYEQYF.

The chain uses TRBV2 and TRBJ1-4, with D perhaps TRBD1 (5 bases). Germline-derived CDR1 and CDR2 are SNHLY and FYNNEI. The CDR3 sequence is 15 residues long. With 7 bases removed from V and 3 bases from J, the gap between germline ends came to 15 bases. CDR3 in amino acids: CASTPGLTANEKLFF. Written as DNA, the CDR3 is TGTGCCAGCACCCCGGGGCTAACGGCTAATGAAAAACTGTTTTTT.

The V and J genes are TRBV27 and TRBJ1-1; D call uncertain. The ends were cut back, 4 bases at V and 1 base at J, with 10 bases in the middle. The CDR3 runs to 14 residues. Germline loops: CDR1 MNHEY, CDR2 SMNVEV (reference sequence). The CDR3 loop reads CASSSGGSNTEAFF. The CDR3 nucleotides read TGTGCCAGCAGTTCCGGCGGGTCGAACACTGAAGCTTTCTTT.

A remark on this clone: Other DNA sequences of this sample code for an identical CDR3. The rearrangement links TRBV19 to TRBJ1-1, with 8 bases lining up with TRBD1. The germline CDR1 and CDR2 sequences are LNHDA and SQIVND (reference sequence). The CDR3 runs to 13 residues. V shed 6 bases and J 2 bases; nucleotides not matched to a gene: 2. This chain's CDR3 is CASSDRGNTEAFF. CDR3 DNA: TGTGCCAGTAGCGACAGGGGAAACACTGAAGCTTTCTTT.

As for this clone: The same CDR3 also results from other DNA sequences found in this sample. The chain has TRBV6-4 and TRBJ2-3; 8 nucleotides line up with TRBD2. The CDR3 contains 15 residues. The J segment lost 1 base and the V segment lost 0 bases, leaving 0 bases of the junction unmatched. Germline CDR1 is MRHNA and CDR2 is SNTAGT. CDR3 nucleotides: TGTGCCAGCAGTGACTCTAGCGGGGGCACAGATACGCAGTATTTT. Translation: CASSDSSGGTDTQYF.

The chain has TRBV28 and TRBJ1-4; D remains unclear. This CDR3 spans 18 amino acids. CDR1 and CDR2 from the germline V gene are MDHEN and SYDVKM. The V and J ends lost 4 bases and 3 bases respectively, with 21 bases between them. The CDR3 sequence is CASSSPGFVGGANEKLFF. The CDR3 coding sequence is TGTGCCAGCAGTTCCCCGGGCTTCGTAGGTGGTGCTAATGAAAAACTGTTTTTT.

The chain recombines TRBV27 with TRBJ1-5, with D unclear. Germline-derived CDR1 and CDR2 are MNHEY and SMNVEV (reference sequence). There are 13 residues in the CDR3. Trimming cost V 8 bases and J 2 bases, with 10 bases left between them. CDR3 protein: CASSTSGNQPQHF. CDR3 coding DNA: TGTGCCAGCTCGACTAGCGGCAATCAGCCCCAGCATTTT.

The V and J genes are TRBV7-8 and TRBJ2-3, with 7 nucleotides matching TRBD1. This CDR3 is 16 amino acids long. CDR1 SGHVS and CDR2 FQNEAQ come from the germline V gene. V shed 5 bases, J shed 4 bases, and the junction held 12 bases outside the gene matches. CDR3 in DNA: TGTGCCAGCAGCCTAAGACAGGGCCCCTCGGCAGATACGCAGTATTTT. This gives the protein CASSLRQGPSADTQYF.

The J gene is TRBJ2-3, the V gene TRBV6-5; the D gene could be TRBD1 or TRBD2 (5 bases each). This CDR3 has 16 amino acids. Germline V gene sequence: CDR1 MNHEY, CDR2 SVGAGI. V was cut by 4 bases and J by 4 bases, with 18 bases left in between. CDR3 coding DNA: TGTGCCAGCAGTTCGGGGACCCAAGGCGGCGCAGATACGCAGTATTTT. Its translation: CASSSGTQGGADTQYF.

CDR3 DNA: TGTGCCAGCTCACCACGTATAGGGATCTACGAGCAGTACTTC. This translates into CASSPRIGIYEQYF. This chain connects TRBV18 to TRBJ2-7; D is unclear. CDR3 length equals 14 residues. Germline V gene lookup returns CDR1 KGHSH and CDR2 LQKENI. Trimming stripped 1 base from V and 3 bases from J, with 10 bases between.

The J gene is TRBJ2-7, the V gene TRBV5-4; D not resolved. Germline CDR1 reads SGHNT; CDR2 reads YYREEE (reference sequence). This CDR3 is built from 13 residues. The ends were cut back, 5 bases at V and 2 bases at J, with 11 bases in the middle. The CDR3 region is CASSEANTYEQYF. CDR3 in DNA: TGTGCCAGCAGTGAGGCGAACACCTACGAGCAGTACTTC. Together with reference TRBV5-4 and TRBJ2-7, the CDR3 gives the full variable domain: ETGVTQSPTHLIKTRGQQVTLRCSSQSGHNTVSWYQQALGQGPQFIFQYYREEENGRGNFPPRFSGLQFPNYSSELNVNALELDDSALYLCASSEANTYEQYFGPGTRLTVT.

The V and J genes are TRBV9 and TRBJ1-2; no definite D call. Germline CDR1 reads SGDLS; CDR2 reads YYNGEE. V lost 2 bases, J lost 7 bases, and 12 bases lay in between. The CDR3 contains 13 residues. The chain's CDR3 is CASSVEGRLGYTF. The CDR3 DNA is TGTGCCAGCAGCGTGGAAGGACGTCTTGGCTACACCTTC.

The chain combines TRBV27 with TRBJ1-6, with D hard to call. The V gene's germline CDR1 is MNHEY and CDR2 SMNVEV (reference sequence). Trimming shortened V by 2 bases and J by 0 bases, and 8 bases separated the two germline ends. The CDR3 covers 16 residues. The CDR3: CASSLQAPSYNSPLHF. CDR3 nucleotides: TGTGCCAGCAGTTTACAGGCTCCCTCCTATAATTCACCCCTCCACTTT.

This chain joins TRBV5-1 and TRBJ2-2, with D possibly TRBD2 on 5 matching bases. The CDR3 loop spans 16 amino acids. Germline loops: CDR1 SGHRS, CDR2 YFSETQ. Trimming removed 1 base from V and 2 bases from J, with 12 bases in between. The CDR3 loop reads CASSLKVGGNTGELFF. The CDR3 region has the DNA TGCGCCAGCAGCTTGAAGGTCGGAGGCAACACCGGGGAGCTGTTTTTT.

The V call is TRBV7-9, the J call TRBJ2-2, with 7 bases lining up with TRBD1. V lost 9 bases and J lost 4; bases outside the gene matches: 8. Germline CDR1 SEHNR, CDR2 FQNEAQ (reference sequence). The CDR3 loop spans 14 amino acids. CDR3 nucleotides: TGTGCCAGAGACTCGGGACAGACCACCGGGGAGCTGTTTTTT. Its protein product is CARDSGQTTGELFF.

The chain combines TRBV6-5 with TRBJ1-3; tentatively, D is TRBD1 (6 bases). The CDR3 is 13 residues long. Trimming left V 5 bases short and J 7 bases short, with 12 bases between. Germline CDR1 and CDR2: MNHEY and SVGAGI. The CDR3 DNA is TGTGCCAGCAGTATCCTGAGGGGGAACACCATATATTTT. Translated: CASSILRGNTIYF.

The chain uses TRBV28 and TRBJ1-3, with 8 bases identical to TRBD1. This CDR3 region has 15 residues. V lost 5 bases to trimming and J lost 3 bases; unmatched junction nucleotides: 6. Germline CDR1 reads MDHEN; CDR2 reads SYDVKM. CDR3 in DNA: TGTGCCAGCAGTCCCGCAGGGGGCAGTGGAAACACCATATATTTT. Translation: CASSPAGGSGNTIYF.

The CDR3 region has the DNA TGCGCCAGCAGCTTGGAAGGTGGTGATACGCAGTATTTT. This translates into CASSLEGGDTQYF. This chain joins TRBV5-1 and TRBJ2-3; D ambiguous. V lost 0 bases, J lost 6 bases, and 8 bases lay in between. In germline, CDR1 is SGHRS, CDR2 YFSETQ. This CDR3 is 13 amino acids long.

The CDR3 here is CASSLTVNTEAFF. In nucleotides, the CDR3 is TGTGCCAGCAGTCTTACCGTGAACACTGAAGCTTTCTTT. The J gene is TRBJ1-1, the V gene TRBV7-8, with D unresolved. The CDR3 spans 13 residues. Germline V CDR1 and CDR2: SGHVS, FQNEAQ. The V gene lost 6 bases and the J gene lost 0 bases, with 8 bases spanning the gap. The variable domain in full, with the rest retrieved from reference TRBV7-8 and TRBJ1-1, is GAGVSQSPRYKVAKRGQDVALRCDPISGHVSLFWYQQALGQGPEFLTYFQNEAQLDKSGLPSDRFFAERPEGSVSTLKIQRTQQEDSAVYLCASSLTVNTEAFFGQGTRLTVV.

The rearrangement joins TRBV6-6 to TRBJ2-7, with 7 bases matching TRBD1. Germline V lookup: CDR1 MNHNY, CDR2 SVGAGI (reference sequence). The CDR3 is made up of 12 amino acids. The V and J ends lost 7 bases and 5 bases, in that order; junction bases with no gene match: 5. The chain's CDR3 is CASTRQGHEQYF. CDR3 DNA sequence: TGTGCCAGCACCCGACAGGGACACGAGCAGTACTTC.

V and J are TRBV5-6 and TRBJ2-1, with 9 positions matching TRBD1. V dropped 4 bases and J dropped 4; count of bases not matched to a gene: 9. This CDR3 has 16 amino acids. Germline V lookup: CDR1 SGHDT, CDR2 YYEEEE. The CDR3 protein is CASSGYRGLGYNEQFF. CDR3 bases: TGTGCCAGCAGCGGCTACAGGGGGCTTGGGTACAATGAGCAGTTCTTC. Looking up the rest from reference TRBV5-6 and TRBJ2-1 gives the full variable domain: DAGVTQSPTHLIKTRGQQVTLRCSPKSGHDTVSWYQQALGQGPQFIFQYYEEEERQRGNFPDRFSGHQFPNYSSELNVNALLLGDSALYLCASSGYRGLGYNEQFFGPGTRLTVL.

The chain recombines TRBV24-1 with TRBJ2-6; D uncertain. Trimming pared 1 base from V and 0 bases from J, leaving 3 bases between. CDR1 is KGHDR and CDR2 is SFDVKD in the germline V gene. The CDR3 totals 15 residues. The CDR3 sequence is CATSDFVSGANVLTF. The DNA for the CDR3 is TGTGCCACCAGTGATTTTGTCTCTGGGGCCAACGTCCTGACTTTC.

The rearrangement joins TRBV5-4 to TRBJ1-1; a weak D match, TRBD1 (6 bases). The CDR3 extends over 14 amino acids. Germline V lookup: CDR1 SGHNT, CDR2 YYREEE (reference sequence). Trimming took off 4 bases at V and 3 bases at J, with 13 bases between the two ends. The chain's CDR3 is CASSPPGADTEAFF. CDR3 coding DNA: TGTGCCAGCAGCCCGCCAGGGGCGGACACTGAAGCTTTCTTT.

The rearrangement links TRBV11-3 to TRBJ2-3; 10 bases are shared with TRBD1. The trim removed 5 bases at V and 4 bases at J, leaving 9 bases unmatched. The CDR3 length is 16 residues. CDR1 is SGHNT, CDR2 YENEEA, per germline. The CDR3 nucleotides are TGTGCCAGCAGCCGATCGGGACAGGGGACAGCAGATACGCAGTATTTT. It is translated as CASSRSGQGTADTQYF.